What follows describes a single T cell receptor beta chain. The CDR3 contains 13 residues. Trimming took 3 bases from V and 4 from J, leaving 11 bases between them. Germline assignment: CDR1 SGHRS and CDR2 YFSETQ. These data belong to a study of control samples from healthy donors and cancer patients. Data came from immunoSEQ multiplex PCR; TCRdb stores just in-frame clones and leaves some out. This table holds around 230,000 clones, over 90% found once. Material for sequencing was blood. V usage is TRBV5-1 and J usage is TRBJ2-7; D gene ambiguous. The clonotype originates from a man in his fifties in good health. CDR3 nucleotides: TGCGCCAGCAGCTCTCTCACGAGTTACGAGCAGTACTTC. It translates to CASSSLTSYEQYF.